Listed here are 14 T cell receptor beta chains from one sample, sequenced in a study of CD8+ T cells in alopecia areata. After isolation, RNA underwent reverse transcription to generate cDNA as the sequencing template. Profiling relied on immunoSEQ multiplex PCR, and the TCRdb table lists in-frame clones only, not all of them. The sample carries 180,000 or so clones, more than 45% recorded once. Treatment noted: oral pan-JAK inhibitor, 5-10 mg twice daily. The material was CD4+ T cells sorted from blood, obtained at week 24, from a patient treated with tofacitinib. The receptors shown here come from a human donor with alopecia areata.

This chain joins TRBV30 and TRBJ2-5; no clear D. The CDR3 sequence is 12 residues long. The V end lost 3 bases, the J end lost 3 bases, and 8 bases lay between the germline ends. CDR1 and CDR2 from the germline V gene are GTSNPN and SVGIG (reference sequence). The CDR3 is CAWSAYKETQYF. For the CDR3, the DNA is TGTGCCTGGAGCGCATACAAAGAGACCCAGTACTTC.

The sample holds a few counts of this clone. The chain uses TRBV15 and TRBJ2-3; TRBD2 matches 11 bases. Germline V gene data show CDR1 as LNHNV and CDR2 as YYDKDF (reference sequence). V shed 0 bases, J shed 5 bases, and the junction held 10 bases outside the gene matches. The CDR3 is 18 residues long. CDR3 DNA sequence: TGTGCCACCAGCAGAGAGAAGACTAGCGGGACAAACTTAGATACGCAGTATTTT. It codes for CATSREKTSGTNLDTQYF.

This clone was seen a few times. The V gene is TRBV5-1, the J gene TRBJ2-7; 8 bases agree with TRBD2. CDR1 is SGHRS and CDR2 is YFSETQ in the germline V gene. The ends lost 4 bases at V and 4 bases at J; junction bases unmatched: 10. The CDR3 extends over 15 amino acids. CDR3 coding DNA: TGCGCCAGCAGCGCCCGGGGGACTAGTGGATACGAGCAGTACTTC. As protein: CASSARGTSGYEQYF.

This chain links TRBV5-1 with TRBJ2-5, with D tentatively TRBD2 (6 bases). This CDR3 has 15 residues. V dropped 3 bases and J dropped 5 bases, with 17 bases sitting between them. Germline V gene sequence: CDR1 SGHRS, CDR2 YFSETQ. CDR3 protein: CASSSKLAPGETQYF. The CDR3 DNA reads TGCGCCAGCAGCTCGAAACTAGCACCCGGGGAGACCCAGTACTTC.

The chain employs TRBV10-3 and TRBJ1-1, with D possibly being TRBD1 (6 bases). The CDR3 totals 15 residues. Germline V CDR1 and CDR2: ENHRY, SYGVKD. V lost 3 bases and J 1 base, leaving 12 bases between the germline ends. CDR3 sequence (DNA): TGTGCCATCAGTGATCGGACAGCTTCGAACACTGAAGCTTTCTTT. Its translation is CAISDRTASNTEAFF.

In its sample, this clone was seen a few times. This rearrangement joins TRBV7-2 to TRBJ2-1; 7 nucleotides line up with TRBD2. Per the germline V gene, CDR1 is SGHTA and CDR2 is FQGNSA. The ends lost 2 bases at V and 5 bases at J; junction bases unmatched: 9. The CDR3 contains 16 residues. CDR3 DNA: TGTGCCAGCAGCTTAAAGTGGCTAGCGGATGACAATGAGCAGTTCTTC. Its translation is CASSLKWLADDNEQFF.

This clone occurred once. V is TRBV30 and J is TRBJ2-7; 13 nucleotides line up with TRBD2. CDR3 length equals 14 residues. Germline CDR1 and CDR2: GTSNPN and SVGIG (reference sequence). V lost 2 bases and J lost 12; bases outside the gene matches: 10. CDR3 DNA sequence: TGTGCCTGGAGTCCTCCGGGACTAGCGGGGTTGCGGTACTTC. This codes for CAWSPPGLAGLRYF. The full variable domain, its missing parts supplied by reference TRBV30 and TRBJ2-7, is SQTIHQWPATLVQPVGSPLSLECTVEGTSNPNLYWYRQAAGRGLQLLFYSVGIGQISSEVPQNLSASRPQDRQFILSSKKLLLSDSGFYLCAWSPPGLAGLRYFGPGTRLTVT.

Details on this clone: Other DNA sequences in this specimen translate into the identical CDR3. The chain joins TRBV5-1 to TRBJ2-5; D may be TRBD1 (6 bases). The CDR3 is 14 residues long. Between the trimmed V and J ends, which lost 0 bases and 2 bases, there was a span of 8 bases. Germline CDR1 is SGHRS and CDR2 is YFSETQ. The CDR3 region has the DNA TGCGCCAGCAGCTTGGGCCAGGGGCAAGAGACCCAGTACTTC. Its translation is CASSLGQGQETQYF.

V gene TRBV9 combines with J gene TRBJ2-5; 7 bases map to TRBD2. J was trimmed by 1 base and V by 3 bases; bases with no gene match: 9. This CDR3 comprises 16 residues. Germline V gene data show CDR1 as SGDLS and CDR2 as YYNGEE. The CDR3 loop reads CASSAGSGIGQETQYF. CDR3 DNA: TGTGCCAGCAGCGCAGGGAGCGGGATAGGCCAAGAGACCCAGTACTTC.

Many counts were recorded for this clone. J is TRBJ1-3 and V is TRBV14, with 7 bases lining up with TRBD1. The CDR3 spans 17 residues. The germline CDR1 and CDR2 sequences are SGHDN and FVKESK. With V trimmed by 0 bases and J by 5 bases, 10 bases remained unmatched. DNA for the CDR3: TGTGCCAGCAGCCAAGATCAAGGGGGCTGGAGGAGAAACACCATATATTTT. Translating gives CASSQDQGGWRRNTIYF. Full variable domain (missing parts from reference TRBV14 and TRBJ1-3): EAGVTQFPSHSVIEKGQTVTLRCDPISGHDNLYWYRRVMGKEIKFLLHFVKESKQDESGMPNNRFLAERTGGTYSTLKVQPAELEDSGVYFCASSQDQGGWRRNTIYFGEGSWLTVV.

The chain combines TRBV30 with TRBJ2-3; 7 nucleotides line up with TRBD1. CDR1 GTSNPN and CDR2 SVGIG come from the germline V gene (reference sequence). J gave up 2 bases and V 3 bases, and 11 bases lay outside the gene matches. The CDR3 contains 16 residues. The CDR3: CAWSPWRQGSTDTQYF. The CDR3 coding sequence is TGTGCCTGGAGCCCATGGCGACAGGGATCCACAGATACGCAGTATTTT.

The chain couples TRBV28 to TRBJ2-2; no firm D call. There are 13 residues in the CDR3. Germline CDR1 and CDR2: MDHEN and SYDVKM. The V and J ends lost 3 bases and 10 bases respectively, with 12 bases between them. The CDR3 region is CASSFQSEAELFF. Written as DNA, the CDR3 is TGTGCCAGCAGTTTTCAGAGTGAGGCGGAGCTGTTTTTT.

The CDR3 nucleotides read TGCAGCGTTGCATGGGCTCCCGGTAGCACAGATACGCAGTATTTT. Amino acids: CSVAWAPGSTDTQYF. The gene calls are TRBV29-1 and TRBJ2-3; D gene ambiguous. The CDR3 consists of 15 residues. CDR1 and CDR2 (germline): SQVTM, ANQGSEA. With 4 bases removed from V and 0 bases from J, the gap between germline ends came to 14 bases.

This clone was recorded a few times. In DNA form, the CDR3 reads TGCGCCAGCAGCGATGGGACGGGTCGATACGAGCAGTACTTC. It codes for CASSDGTGRYEQYF. The chain combines TRBV5-1 with TRBJ2-7; the D gene could be TRBD1 or TRBD2 (5 bases each). CDR1 SGHRS and CDR2 YFSETQ come from the germline V gene. The CDR3 has 14 residues. Trimming left V 4 bases short and J 4 bases short, with 15 bases between.